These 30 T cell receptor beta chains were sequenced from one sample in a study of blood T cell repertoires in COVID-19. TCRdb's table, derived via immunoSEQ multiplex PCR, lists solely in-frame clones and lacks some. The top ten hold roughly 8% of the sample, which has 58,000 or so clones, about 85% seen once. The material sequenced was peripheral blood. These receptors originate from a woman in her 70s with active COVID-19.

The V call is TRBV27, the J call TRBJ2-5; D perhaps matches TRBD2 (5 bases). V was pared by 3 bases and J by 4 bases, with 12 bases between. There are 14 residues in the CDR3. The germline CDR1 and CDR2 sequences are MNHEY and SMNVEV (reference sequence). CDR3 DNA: TGTGCCAGCAGTTTCTTAGGGAGCGGAGAGACCCAGTACTTC. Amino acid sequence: CASSFLGSGETQYF.

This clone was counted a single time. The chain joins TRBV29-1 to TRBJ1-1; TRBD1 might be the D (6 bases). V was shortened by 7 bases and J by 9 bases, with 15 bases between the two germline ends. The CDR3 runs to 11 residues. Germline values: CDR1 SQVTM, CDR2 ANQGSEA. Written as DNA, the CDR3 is TGCAGCGCCCAAAGGGGGGGCCAAGCTTTCTTT. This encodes CSAQRGGQAFF.

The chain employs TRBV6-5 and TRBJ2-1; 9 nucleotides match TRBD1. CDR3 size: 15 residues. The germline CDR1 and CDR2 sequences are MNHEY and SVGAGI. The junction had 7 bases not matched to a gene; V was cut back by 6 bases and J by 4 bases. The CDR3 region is CASRALGTGYNEQFF. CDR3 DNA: TGTGCCAGCAGAGCGTTGGGGACAGGGTACAATGAGCAGTTCTTC.

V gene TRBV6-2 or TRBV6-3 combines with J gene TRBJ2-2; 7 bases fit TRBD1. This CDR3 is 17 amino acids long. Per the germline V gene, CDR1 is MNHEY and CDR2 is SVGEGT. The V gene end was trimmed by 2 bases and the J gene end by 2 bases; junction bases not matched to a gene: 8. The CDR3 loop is CASSYGFAGGNTGELFF. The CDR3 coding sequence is TGTGCCAGCAGTTACGGATTTGCAGGGGGAAACACCGGGGAGCTGTTTTTT.

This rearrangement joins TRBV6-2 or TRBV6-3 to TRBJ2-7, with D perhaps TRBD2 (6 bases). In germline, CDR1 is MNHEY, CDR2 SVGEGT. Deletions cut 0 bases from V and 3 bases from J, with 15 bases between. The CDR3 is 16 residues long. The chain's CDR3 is CASSYSTGLEIYEQYF. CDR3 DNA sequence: TGTGCCAGCAGTTACTCGACGGGACTGGAGATCTACGAGCAGTACTTC.

CDR3 DNA: TGTGCCAGCAGTTACGGTCCAGGGGCGGAGACCCAGTACTTC. Protein sequence: CASSYGPGAETQYF. This sequence joins TRBV6-2 or TRBV6-3 and TRBJ2-5; tentative D call: TRBD1 (6 bases). This CDR3 has 14 residues. CDR1 is MNHEY, CDR2 SVGEGT, per germline. Trimming left V 2 bases short and J 5 bases short, with 12 bases between.

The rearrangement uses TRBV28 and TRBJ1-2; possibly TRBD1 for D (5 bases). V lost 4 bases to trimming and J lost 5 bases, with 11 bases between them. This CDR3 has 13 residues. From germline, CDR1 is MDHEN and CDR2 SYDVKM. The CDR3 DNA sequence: TGTGCCAGCAGTTCCCAGGGCTCGTATGGCTACACCTTC. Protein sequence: CASSSQGSYGYTF.

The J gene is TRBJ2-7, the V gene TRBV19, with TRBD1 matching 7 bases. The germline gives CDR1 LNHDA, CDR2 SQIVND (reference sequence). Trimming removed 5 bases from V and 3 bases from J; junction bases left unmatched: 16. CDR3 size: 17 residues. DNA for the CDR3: TGTGCCAGTAGTGTAAGATTTCCCCGGGACAGAAGCTACGAGCAGTACTTC. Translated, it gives CASSVRFPRDRSYEQYF.

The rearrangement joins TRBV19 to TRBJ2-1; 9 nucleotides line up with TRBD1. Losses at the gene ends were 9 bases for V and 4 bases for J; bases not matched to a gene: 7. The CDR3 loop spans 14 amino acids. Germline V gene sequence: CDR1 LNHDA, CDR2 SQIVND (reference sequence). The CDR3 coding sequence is TGTGCCAGCGCTTTGACAGGGGGGTACAATGAGCAGTTCTTC. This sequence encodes CASALTGGYNEQFF.

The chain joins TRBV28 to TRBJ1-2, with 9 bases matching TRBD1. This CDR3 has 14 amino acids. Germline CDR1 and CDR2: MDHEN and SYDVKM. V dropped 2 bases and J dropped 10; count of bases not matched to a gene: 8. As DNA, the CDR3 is TGTGCCAGCAGTTTAGGTGAGGGACAGGGCACCTACACCTTC. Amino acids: CASSLGEGQGTYTF.

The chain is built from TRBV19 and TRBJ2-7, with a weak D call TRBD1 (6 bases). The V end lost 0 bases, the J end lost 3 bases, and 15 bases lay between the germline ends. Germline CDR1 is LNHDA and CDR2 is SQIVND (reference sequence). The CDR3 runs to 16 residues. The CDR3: CASSIDLRRDNYEQYF. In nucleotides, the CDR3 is TGTGCCAGTAGTATAGATCTCCGCCGGGACAACTACGAGCAGTACTTC.

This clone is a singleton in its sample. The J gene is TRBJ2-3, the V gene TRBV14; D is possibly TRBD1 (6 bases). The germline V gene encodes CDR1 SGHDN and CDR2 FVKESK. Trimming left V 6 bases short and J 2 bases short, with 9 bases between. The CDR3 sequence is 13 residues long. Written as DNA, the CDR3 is TGTGCCAGCAGAGGACAGTTCACAGATACGCAGTATTTT. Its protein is CASRGQFTDTQYF.

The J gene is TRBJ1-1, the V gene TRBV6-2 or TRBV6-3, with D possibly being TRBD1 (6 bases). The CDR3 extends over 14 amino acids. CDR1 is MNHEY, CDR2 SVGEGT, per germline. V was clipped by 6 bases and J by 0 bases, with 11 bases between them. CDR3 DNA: TGTGCCAGCAGGCCTTGGACAGTGAACACTGAAGCTTTCTTT. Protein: CASRPWTVNTEAFF.

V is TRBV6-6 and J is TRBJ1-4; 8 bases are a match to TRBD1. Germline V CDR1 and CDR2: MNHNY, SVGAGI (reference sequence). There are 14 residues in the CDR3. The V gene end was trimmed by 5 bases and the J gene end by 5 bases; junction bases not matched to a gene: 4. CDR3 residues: CASSQGAPNEKLFF. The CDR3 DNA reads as TGTGCCAGCAGTCAGGGGGCGCCGAATGAAAAACTGTTTTTT.

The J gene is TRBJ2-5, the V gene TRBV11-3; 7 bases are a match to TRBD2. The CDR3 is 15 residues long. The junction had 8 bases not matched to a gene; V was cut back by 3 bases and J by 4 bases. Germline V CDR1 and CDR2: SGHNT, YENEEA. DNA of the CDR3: TGTGCCAGCAGCTTCCGGGGGAGGGCCGGAGAGACCCAGTACTTC. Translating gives CASSFRGRAGETQYF.

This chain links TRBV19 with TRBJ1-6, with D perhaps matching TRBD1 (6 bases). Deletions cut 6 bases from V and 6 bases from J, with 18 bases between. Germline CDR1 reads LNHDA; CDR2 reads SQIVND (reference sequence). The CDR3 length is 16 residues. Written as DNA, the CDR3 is TGTGCCAGTAGCCTCGACCGGACAGTCATTAATTCACCCCTCCACTTT. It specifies CASSLDRTVINSPLHF.

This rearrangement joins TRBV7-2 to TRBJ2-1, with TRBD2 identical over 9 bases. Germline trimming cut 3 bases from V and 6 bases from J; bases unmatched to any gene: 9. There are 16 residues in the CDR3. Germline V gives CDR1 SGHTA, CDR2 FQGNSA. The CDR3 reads CASSLPSGRFANEQFF. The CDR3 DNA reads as TGTGCCAGCAGCTTGCCCAGCGGGAGGTTCGCCAATGAGCAGTTCTTC.

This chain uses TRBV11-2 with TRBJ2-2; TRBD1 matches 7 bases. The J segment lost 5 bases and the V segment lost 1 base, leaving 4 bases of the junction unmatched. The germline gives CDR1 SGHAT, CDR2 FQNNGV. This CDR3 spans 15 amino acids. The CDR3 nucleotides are TGTGCCAGCAGCTTAGTTGGCAGGGGGACCGGGGAGCTGTTTTTT. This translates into CASSLVGRGTGELFF.

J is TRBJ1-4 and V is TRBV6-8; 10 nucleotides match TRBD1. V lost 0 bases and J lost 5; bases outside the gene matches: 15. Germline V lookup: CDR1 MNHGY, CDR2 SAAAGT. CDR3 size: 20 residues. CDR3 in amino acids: CASSYSNLKEPDRGNEKLFF. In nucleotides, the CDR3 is TGTGCCAGCAGTTACTCGAACTTAAAGGAGCCGGACAGGGGGAATGAAAAACTGTTTTTT.

The DNA for the CDR3 is TGTGCCAGCAGCTTAAGGCAGGGGAATGAAGCTTTCTTT. Protein sequence: CASSLRQGNEAFF. The chain joins TRBV7-2 to TRBJ1-1, with D possibly TRBD1 on 6 matching bases. The germline V gene encodes CDR1 SGHTA and CDR2 FQGNSA. Trimming shortened V by 2 bases and J by 7 bases, and 11 bases separated the two germline ends. The length of the CDR3 is 13 residues.

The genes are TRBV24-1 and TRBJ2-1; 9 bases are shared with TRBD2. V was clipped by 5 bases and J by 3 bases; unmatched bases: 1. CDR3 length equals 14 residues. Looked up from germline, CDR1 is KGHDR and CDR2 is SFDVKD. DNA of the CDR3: TGTGCCACCAGTGGACTAGCGGACTACAATGAGCAGTTCTTC. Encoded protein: CATSGLADYNEQFF.

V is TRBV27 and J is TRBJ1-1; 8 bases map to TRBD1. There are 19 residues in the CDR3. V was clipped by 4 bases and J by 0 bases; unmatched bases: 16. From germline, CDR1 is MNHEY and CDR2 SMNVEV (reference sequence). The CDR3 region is CASSSVRAGQVRMNTEAFF. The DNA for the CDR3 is TGTGCCAGCAGTTCGGTTCGGGCGGGACAGGTGAGGATGAACACTGAAGCTTTCTTT.

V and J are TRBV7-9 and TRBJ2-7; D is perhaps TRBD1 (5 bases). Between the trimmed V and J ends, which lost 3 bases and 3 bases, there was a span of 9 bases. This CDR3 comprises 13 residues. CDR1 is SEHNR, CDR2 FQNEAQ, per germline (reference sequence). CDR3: CASSFGQGYEQYF. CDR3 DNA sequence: TGTGCCAGCAGCTTTGGGCAGGGCTACGAGCAGTACTTC.

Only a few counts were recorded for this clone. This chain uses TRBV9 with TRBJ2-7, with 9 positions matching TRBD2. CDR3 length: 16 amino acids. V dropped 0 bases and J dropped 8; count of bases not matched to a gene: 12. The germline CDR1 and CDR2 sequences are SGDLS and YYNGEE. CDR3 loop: CASSVGEREAVLKQYF. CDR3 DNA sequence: TGTGCCAGCAGCGTAGGAGAGCGGGAGGCCGTTTTGAAGCAGTACTTC.

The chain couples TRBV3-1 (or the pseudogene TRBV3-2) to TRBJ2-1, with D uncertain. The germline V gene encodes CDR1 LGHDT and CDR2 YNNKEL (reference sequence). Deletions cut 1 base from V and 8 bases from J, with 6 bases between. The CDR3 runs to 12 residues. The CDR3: CASSQVRDEQFF. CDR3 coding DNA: TGTGCCAGCAGCCAAGTCCGGGATGAGCAGTTCTTC.

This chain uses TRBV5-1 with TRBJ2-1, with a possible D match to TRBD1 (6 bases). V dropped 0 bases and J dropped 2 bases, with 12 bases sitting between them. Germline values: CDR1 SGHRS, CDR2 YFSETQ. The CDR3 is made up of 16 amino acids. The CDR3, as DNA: TGCGCCAGCAGCTTGGGTTCTGGGGGCCCCTACAATGAGCAGTTCTTC. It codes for CASSLGSGGPYNEQFF.

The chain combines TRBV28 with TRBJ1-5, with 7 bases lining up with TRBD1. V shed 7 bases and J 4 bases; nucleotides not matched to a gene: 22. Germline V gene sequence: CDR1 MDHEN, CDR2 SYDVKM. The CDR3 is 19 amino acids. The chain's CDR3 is CASTLWLWGTAERNQPQHF. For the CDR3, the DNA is TGTGCCAGCACCTTGTGGCTTTGGGGGACAGCGGAAAGAAATCAGCCCCAGCATTTT.

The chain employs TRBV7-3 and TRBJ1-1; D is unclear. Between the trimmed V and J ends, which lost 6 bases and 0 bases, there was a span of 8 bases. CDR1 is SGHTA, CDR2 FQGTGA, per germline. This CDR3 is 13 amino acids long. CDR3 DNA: TGTGCCAGCAGAGAGAGCATGAACACTGAAGCTTTCTTT. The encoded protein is CASRESMNTEAFF.

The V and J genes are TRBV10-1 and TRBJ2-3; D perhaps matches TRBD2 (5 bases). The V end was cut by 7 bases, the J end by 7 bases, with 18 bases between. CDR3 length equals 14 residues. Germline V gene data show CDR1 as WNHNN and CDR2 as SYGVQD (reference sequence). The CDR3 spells CASTDGGVSNTQYF. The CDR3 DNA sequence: TGCGCCAGCACCGACGGAGGAGTGTCGAATACGCAGTATTTT.

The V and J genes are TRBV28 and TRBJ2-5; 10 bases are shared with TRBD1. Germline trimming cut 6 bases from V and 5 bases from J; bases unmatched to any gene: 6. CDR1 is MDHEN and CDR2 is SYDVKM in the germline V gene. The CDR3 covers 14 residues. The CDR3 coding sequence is TGTGCCAGCAGCCCGGGACAGGGGAGGGAGACCCAGTACTTC. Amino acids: CASSPGQGRETQYF.